Listed here are 6 T cell receptor beta chains from one sample, sequenced in a study of prognosis after radiotherapy for stage I lung cancer. CDR3 of TCR beta was amplified from genomic DNA via a two-round multiplex PCR. Individual primers that were specific to each TRBV and TRBJ gene served in first-round PCR. Each CDR3 protein is one row after TCRdb ran MiXCR on the multiplex PCR reads. Of some 14,000 distinct CDR3 sequences listed, around half are singletons. The sample in question was PBMCs, obtained before or after stereotactic body radiation therapy (not recorded which). The origin of the receptors is a donor over 45 with non-small cell lung cancer.

With regard to this clonotype: A junction boundary mismatches the germline segment, possibly from a read error. The rearrangement uses TRBV5-4 and TRBJ2-7; possible D gene TRBD1, 5 bases. Germline V gene sequence: CDR1 SGHNT, CDR2 YYREEE (reference sequence). The CDR3 is 13 residues long. In nucleotides, the CDR3 is TGTGCCAGCATCTTGGCCTTAGGGGACGAGCAGTACTTC. It is translated as CASILALGDEQYF.

This clonotype was seen repeatedly, ten times or more. V usage is TRBV2 and J usage is TRBJ1-5, with D perhaps matching TRBD1 (6 bases). CDR1 SNHLY and CDR2 FYNNEI come from the germline V gene. V was cut by 5 bases and J by 7 bases, with 15 bases left in between. The length of the CDR3 is 14 residues. The CDR3 here is CASSPQGRGQPQHF. The CDR3 coding sequence is TGTGCCAGCAGTCCCCAGGGGCGCGGGCAGCCCCAGCATTTT.

In its sample, this clonotype was seen many times. This chain joins TRBV10-3 and TRBJ2-2; TRBD1 aligns across 8 bases. Unmatched junction bases numbered 7, after V lost 0 bases and J lost 1 base. This CDR3 is built from 18 residues. The germline V gene encodes CDR1 ENHRY and CDR2 SYGVKD. In DNA form, the CDR3 reads TGTGCCATCAGTGAGTCGACGGACAGGGCGATGAACACCGGGGAGCTGTTTTTT. Translated: CAISESTDRAMNTGELFF.

Points on this clonotype: One end of the junction is discordant with germline, which a read error may explain. The chain has TRBV11-2 and TRBJ2-7; 8 bases are shared with TRBD2. The CDR3 is 15 residues long. Germline V gives CDR1 SGHAT, CDR2 FQNNGV. The CDR3 bases are TGTGCCAGCAGCCCACCAGCGGGGGTGCTCTACGAGCGGTACTTC. Its protein product is CASSPPAGVLYERYF.

As to this clonotype: Only one base separates this from a far larger clonotype, so it likely reflects a read error. This rearrangement joins TRBV6-9 to TRBJ1-2; 10 positions match TRBD1. This CDR3 comprises 15 residues. CDR1 is MNHGY, CDR2 SVAAGI, per germline. V dropped 8 bases and J dropped 1; count of bases not matched to a gene: 7. For the CDR3, the DNA is TGTGCCAGCCGGGGACAGGGGACATATAACTATGGCTACACCTTC. Its protein is CASRGQGTYNYGYTF.

This clonotype was picked up a small number of times. The chain carries TRBV5-6 and TRBJ2-2; possibly TRBD2 for D (6 bases). CDR1 is SGHDT and CDR2 is YYEEEE in the germline V gene. The V end was cut by 4 bases, the J end by 3 bases, with 13 bases between. This CDR3 has 15 residues. The CDR3 nucleotides read TGTGCCAGCAGCCCCGGCCCGGGGGACACCGGGGAGCTGTTTTTT. The encoded protein is CASSPGPGDTGELFF.